The 27 T cell receptor beta chains below all came from one sample that was sequenced in a study of T-cell memory formation after mild COVID-19. One entry per CDR3 protein, called by TCRdb with MiXCR from the 5' RACE reads. The sample lists about 400,000 distinct CDR3 sequences; approximately 15% were seen once. Sequencing was carried out using PBMCs or a T cell subset sorted from them (not recorded which). Receptors originate from a young man who had mild COVID-19 (a few samples of this study predate the infection). Cell type and time point are not known.

The chain carries TRBV20-1 and TRBJ2-7; D is possibly TRBD1 or TRBD2 (6 bases each). CDR1 is DFQATT and CDR2 is SNEGSKA in the germline V gene (reference sequence). The CDR3 totals 14 residues. Trimming took off 6 bases at V and 1 base at J, with 16 bases between the two ends. The CDR3 protein is CSAQAGAGSYEQYF. CDR3 nucleotide sequence: TGCAGTGCCCAAGCAGGGGCGGGGTCCTACGAGCAGTACTTC.

This clonotype was picked up a small number of times. V and J are TRBV18 and TRBJ2-7; TRBD1 aligns across 11 bases. J lost 6 bases, V lost 2 bases, and 6 bases had no gene match. This CDR3 has 15 amino acids. The germline V gene encodes CDR1 KGHSH and CDR2 LQKENI. The CDR3 region is CASSPSGQGDLEQYF. In nucleotides, the CDR3 is TGTGCCAGCTCACCATCGGGACAGGGGGATCTCGAGCAGTACTTC.

This clonotype was picked up many times. The J gene is TRBJ1-2, the V gene TRBV3-1, with 8 bases lining up with TRBD1. The V and J ends lost 4 bases and 5 bases, in that order; junction bases with no gene match: 9. This CDR3 spans 15 amino acids. Looked up from germline, CDR1 is LGHDT and CDR2 is YNNKEL (reference sequence). The CDR3 DNA follows: TGTGCCAGCAGCCGAAGAGGGACAGGCGCTTATGGCTACACCTTC. Its translation is CASSRRGTGAYGYTF.

The rearrangement uses TRBV29-1 and TRBJ2-2, with a possible D match to TRBD1 (6 bases). V was clipped by 4 bases and J by 4 bases, with 16 bases between them. CDR3 size: 15 residues. Germline V CDR1 and CDR2: SQVTM, ANQGSEA. The chain's CDR3 is CSVVGAQGSTGELFF. The CDR3 nucleotides read TGCAGCGTTGTGGGGGCCCAGGGGAGCACCGGGGAGCTGTTTTTT.

This clonotype was observed a few times. V usage is TRBV2 and J usage is TRBJ2-1; D unresolved. Germline-derived CDR1 and CDR2 are SNHLY and FYNNEI. The V gene lost 4 bases and the J gene lost 0 bases, with 7 bases spanning the gap. The CDR3 contains 14 residues. CDR3 amino acids: CASSADSSYNEQFF. CDR3 nucleotides: TGTGCCAGCAGTGCCGACTCCTCCTACAATGAGCAGTTCTTC.

The rearrangement links TRBV9 to TRBJ2-3, with 12 positions matching TRBD2. Germline CDR1 and CDR2: SGDLS and YYNGEE. CDR3 size: 17 residues. Trimming took 0 bases from V and 3 from J; bases not matched to a gene: 5. Here the CDR3 DNA reads TGTGCCAGCAGCGTAGGTTCCGGGACTAGCGGGACAGATACGCAGTATTTT. Amino acids: CASSVGSGTSGTDTQYF.

This clonotype has only a few counts. The rearrangement uses TRBV7-2 and TRBJ2-6, with D unclear. The germline V and J ends were trimmed by 5 bases and 4 bases, with 12 bases remaining between them. Germline lookup yields CDR1 SGHTA and CDR2 FQGNSA. This CDR3 contains 15 residues. This CDR3 reads CASSRNPYGANVLTF. DNA of the CDR3: TGTGCCAGCAGCCGAAACCCGTACGGGGCCAACGTCCTGACTTTC.

This clonotype has a single count. The rearrangement uses TRBV9 and TRBJ2-5; TRBD2 aligns across 9 bases. Germline V lookup: CDR1 SGDLS, CDR2 YYNGEE. With V trimmed by 3 bases and J by 1 base, 10 bases remained unmatched. CDR3 length: 17 amino acids. The CDR3 here is CASSGQRGASAQETQYF. CDR3 DNA sequence: TGTGCCAGCAGCGGACAGCGGGGGGCTTCTGCCCAAGAGACCCAGTACTTC.

This clonotype has only a few counts. This sequence joins TRBV7-3 and TRBJ1-1, with a tentative D call TRBD1 (6 bases). The CDR3 length is 15 residues. Germline loops: CDR1 SGHTA, CDR2 FQGTGA. The V gene lost 2 bases and the J gene lost 3 bases, with 13 bases spanning the gap. CDR3 in amino acids: CASSLARDTYTEAFF. The CDR3 coding sequence is TGTGCCAGCAGCTTAGCTCGGGACACTTACACTGAAGCTTTCTTT.

Only a few counts were recorded for this clonotype. The V gene is TRBV6-5, the J gene TRBJ2-1; 12 bases map to TRBD2. The CDR3 totals 16 residues. The V segment lost 5 bases and the J segment 8 bases; nucleotides outside the gene matches: 10. Germline V gene sequence: CDR1 MNHEY, CDR2 SVGAGI. CDR3 loop: CASSRLAGARQYEQFF. In DNA form, the CDR3 reads TGTGCCAGCAGTCGACTAGCGGGGGCCCGTCAGTATGAGCAGTTCTTC.

This clonotype turned up a few times. V gene TRBV7-6 combines with J gene TRBJ1-1; 7 nucleotides agree with TRBD1. J gave up 8 bases and V 5 bases, and 17 bases lay outside the gene matches. Germline CDR1 SGHVS, CDR2 FNYEAQ. The CDR3 totals 16 residues. CDR3 nucleotides: TGTGCCAGCAGCGTCCGGGACAGTGGCATAACTTGGGAAGCTTTCTTT. It yields the protein CASSVRDSGITWEAFF.

The rearrangement uses TRBV6-5 and TRBJ1-1; no clear D. Trimming took off 0 bases at V and 5 bases at J, with 13 bases between the two ends. The CDR3 extends over 15 amino acids. Germline assignment: CDR1 MNHEY and CDR2 SVGAGI. DNA of the CDR3: TGTGCCAGCAGTTACTCTACAGCCCTGAGTACTGAAGCTTTCTTT. It translates to CASSYSTALSTEAFF.

This clonotype was picked up a small number of times. The gene calls are TRBV11-2 and TRBJ1-2, with a tentative D call TRBD1 (5 bases). From germline, CDR1 is SGHAT and CDR2 FQNNGV. The germline V and J ends were trimmed by 3 bases and 8 bases, with 13 bases remaining between them. The CDR3 consists of 13 residues. The CDR3 region has the DNA TGTGCCAGCAGCTTTGGCGGGGGTGGCGGCTACACCTTC. It codes for CASSFGGGGGYTF.

This clonotype was counted only a few times. The V gene is TRBV5-4, the J gene TRBJ2-6; 9 positions agree with TRBD1. The germline V gene has CDR1 SGHNT and CDR2 YYREEE (reference sequence). The V segment lost 0 bases and the J segment 0 bases; nucleotides outside the gene matches: 4. The CDR3 loop spans 18 amino acids. The CDR3 DNA reads as TGTGCCAGCAGCTTGGGACAGGGGGGGGTCTCTGGGGCCAACGTCCTGACTTTC. Protein: CASSLGQGGVSGANVLTF.

This rearrangement joins TRBV3-1 to TRBJ1-3; D gene ambiguous. In germline, CDR1 is LGHDT, CDR2 YNNKEL (reference sequence). This CDR3 region has 17 residues. V shed 2 bases and J shed 0 bases, with 14 bases lying between them. The CDR3 here is CASSQTEAIYSGNTIYF. CDR3 in DNA: TGTGCCAGCAGCCAAACTGAGGCCATCTACTCTGGAAACACCATATATTTT.

The gene calls are TRBV5-1 and TRBJ1-4, with 8 bases fitting TRBD1. J gave up 6 bases and V 4 bases, and 5 bases lay outside the gene matches. The CDR3 consists of 14 residues. Germline V CDR1 and CDR2: SGHRS, YFSETQ. For the CDR3, the DNA is TGCGCCAGCAGCCCGACAGGGGTCGATGAAAAACTGTTTTTT. It is translated as CASSPTGVDEKLFF.

This clonotype was counted only a few times. V gene TRBV7-9 combines with J gene TRBJ2-3, with 11 bases that match TRBD2. Germline trimming cut 5 bases from V and 6 bases from J; bases unmatched to any gene: 7. Germline values: CDR1 SEHNR, CDR2 FQNEAQ (reference sequence). This CDR3 region has 15 residues. This CDR3 is CASSGGTSGIDTQYF. The CDR3 nucleotides are TGTGCCAGCAGCGGAGGGACTAGCGGCATTGATACGCAGTATTTT.

The CDR3 DNA follows: TGTGCCAGCAGCTTAGGGGGAACTTTGATCGGCGAGCAGTACGTC. Its translation is CASSLGGTLIGEQYV. The chain couples TRBV7-8 to TRBJ2-7; unclear D gene. Trimming took 1 base from V and 6 from J, leaving 16 bases between them. This CDR3 has 15 amino acids. Germline CDR1 and CDR2: SGHVS and FQNEAQ.

This clonotype was observed many times. The V call is TRBV5-1, the J call TRBJ2-1; 10 bases match TRBD2. This CDR3 contains 14 residues. The V and J ends lost 4 bases and 9 bases, in that order; junction bases with no gene match: 7. CDR1 and CDR2 (germline): SGHRS, YFSETQ. CDR3 in amino acids: CASSIGQRGGEQFF. The CDR3, as DNA: TGCGCCAGCAGCATTGGCCAGCGGGGGGGTGAGCAGTTCTTC.

The gene calls are TRBV19 and TRBJ1-4; D is perhaps TRBD1 (5 bases). V was pared by 6 bases and J by 8 bases, with 16 bases between. This CDR3 spans 14 amino acids. Germline V gene sequence: CDR1 LNHDA, CDR2 SQIVND (reference sequence). CDR3 loop: CASRGTGRREKLFF. In DNA form, the CDR3 reads TGTGCCAGTAGGGGAACGGGGCGCCGAGAAAAACTGTTTTTT.

This clonotype was seen a handful of times. The chain links TRBV5-1 to TRBJ2-7; D possibly corresponds to TRBD2 (6 bases). There are 15 residues in the CDR3. Germline V gene lookup returns CDR1 SGHRS and CDR2 YFSETQ. V was pared by 1 base and J by 5 bases, with 16 bases between. The CDR3 here is CASSLLGGGGDEQYF. The CDR3 nucleotides read TGCGCCAGCAGCTTGCTGGGAGGCGGAGGGGACGAGCAGTACTTC.

The chain employs TRBV20-1 and TRBJ1-1; D remains ambiguous. In germline, CDR1 is DFQATT, CDR2 SNEGSKA (reference sequence). The CDR3 spans 12 residues. The V gene lost 3 bases and the J gene lost 6 bases, with 11 bases spanning the gap. This chain's CDR3 is CSARWAASEAFF. The CDR3 nucleotides are TGCAGTGCTAGGTGGGCGGCGTCTGAAGCTTTCTTT.

The chain carries TRBV28 and TRBJ2-5; either TRBD1 or TRBD2 may supply D (6 bases each). V shed 3 bases and J shed 5 bases, with 16 bases lying between them. The CDR3 runs 15 residues. Germline CDR1 MDHEN, CDR2 SYDVKM. DNA of the CDR3: TGTGCCAGCAGTTTCGGGGGCGGGTTTCGGGAGACCCAGTACTTC. Translated: CASSFGGGFRETQYF.

This clonotype was counted between two and nine times. The V call is TRBV30, the J call TRBJ2-5; D possibly corresponds to TRBD1 (5 bases). With 8 bases removed from V and 2 bases from J, the gap between germline ends came to 18 bases. The CDR3 has 14 amino acids. The germline V gene has CDR1 GTSNPN and CDR2 SVGIG (reference sequence). CDR3 sequence: CAAHPGQGQETQYF. The CDR3 DNA is TGTGCCGCGCACCCGGGCCAGGGACAAGAGACCCAGTACTTC.

This clonotype was found a few times. V is TRBV11-1 and J is TRBJ2-3, with TRBD2 matching 9 bases. The V gene end was trimmed by 3 bases and the J gene end by 4 bases; junction bases not matched to a gene: 5. This CDR3 region has 15 residues. Germline V gene lookup returns CDR1 SGHAT and CDR2 FQDESV (reference sequence). The CDR3 loop reads CASSLAGGPSDTQYF. DNA for the CDR3: TGTGCCAGCAGCTTGGCGGGGGGGCCATCAGATACGCAGTATTTT.

V and J are TRBV28 and TRBJ1-2; 9 bases are a match to TRBD1. Per the germline V gene, CDR1 is MDHEN and CDR2 is SYDVKM. Trimming took 6 bases from V and 8 from J; bases not matched to a gene: 10. The CDR3 totals 14 residues. CDR3 loop: CASRTGGLLIGYTF. DNA for the CDR3: TGTGCCAGCAGGACAGGGGGGCTGTTGATCGGCTACACCTTC.

This clonotype came up a few times. The rearrangement uses TRBV6-5 and TRBJ1-1; TRBD1 matches at 9 bases. The germline V gene encodes CDR1 MNHEY and CDR2 SVGAGI. V lost 1 base and J lost 3; bases outside the gene matches: 0. The CDR3 extends over 14 amino acids. The CDR3 reads CASSYWTGDTEAFF. As DNA, the CDR3 is TGTGCCAGCAGTTACTGGACAGGGGACACTGAAGCTTTCTTT.